This entry describes one T cell receptor (beta chain). The CDR3 is 13 amino acids. Germline CDR1 is MNHEY and CDR2 is SMNVEV (reference sequence). V lost 6 bases, J lost 8 bases, and 13 bases lay in between. The data originate from a study of T cells in Graves' hyperthyroidism and ophthalmopathy. Study information: Prior to any treatment, at the point of initial diagnosis, peripheral blood was collected.

Amplification of TCR beta CDR3 regions was performed using RNA transcripts as template. The TCR CDR3 was amplified in a first-round RT-PCR using the HTBI primer set. Using its own MiXCR run on the multiplex PCR reads, TCRdb lists one record per CDR3 protein. This table holds about 620,000 distinct CDR3 sequences, about a sixth found once. Uncontrolled infection, other autoimmune disease, pregnancy or lactation led to exclusion. This chain links TRBV27 with TRBJ2-2, with D uncertain. This receptor was obtained from a woman in her 30s with Graves' hyperthyroidism. Input material: blood. The CDR3 region has the DNA TGTGCCAGCAGGCCCATATCGCCTGGGGAGCTGTTTTTT. Amino acids: CASRPISPGELFF.